A single sample gave rise to the 5 T cell receptor beta chains below, sequenced in a study of T cell responses to AZD1222 COVID-19 vaccine (dated by TCRdb to about 2021). The meaning of the sample's time point label: about 28 days (+/-7) after the second vaccine dose. The library was made by the immunoSEQ multiplex PCR assay. The clones in this table, taken by TCRdb from immuneACCESS, are in-frame only. Not every clone is retained; where verified, under half of the shortfall comes from an unresolved V gene, and the cause of the rest is unknown. The table for this sample lists 40,000 to 55,000 clones; 80% to 90% of them were counted only once. Of the sample, 0.95% to 1.3% falls within the top ten clones. Sequenced material: peripheral blood, taken 28 days after the second AZD1222 dose. The receptors here all came from an adult who received the AZD1222 COVID-19 vaccine.

This clone was observed once. This chain connects TRBV2 to TRBJ2-3; TRBD2 is a possible D gene (5 bases). Germline CDR1 SNHLY, CDR2 FYNNEI. This CDR3 contains 14 residues. Trimming cost V 5 bases and J 5 bases, with 14 bases left between them. CDR3 loop: CASSMQPRGDTQYF. CDR3 nucleotides: TGTGCCAGCAGTATGCAACCCCGGGGAGATACGCAGTATTTT.

The chain uses TRBV7-9 and TRBJ2-1; D remains unclear. CDR3 length equals 13 residues. The V gene lost 2 bases and the J gene lost 5 bases, with 7 bases spanning the gap. Germline V gene data show CDR1 as SEHNR and CDR2 as FQNEAQ (reference sequence). The DNA for the CDR3 is TGTGCCAGCAGCTTAAGACTGGACAATGAGCAGTTCTTC. It yields the protein CASSLRLDNEQFF.

A note on this clone: The same CDR3 arises from other DNA sequences in this sample as well. J is TRBJ1-1 and V is TRBV7-8; 7 bases map to TRBD1. Germline V gene sequence: CDR1 SGHVS, CDR2 FQNEAQ. The V segment lost 5 bases and the J segment 2 bases; nucleotides outside the gene matches: 5. CDR3 length: 14 amino acids. The CDR3 DNA reads as TGTGCCAGCAGCCTACGACAGGGAAACACTGAAGCTTTCTTT. Protein: CASSLRQGNTEAFF.

V usage is TRBV5-5 and J usage is TRBJ2-5, with 10 bases fitting TRBD1. Germline V gene data show CDR1 as SGHKS and CDR2 as YYEKEE (reference sequence). The J segment lost 2 bases and the V segment lost 4 bases, leaving 8 bases of the junction unmatched. The CDR3 has 16 residues. Here the CDR3 reads CASSRWDRGFQETQYF. DNA for the CDR3: TGTGCCAGCAGCCGCTGGGACAGGGGATTTCAAGAGACCCAGTACTTC.

The V and J genes are TRBV10-3 and TRBJ1-2; TRBD1 is a possible D gene (6 bases). CDR1 and CDR2 (germline): ENHRY, SYGVKD. The V gene lost 4 bases and the J gene lost 4 bases, with 10 bases spanning the gap. The CDR3 contains 13 residues. The CDR3, as DNA: TGTGCCATCAGTGTTGGGGGCGGCTATGGCTACACCTTC. Translation gives CAISVGGGYGYTF.